This T cell receptor beta chain emerged from a study of identical twins. This clonotype was seen only a few times. TCRdb redid the calling of the 5' RACE reads with MiXCR, one entry per CDR3 protein. The table has about 720,000 distinct CDR3 sequences, over 8.5% seen once. These data also formed part of another study, on yellow fever vaccine responses in identical twins.

The sequence came from a woman aged 18-29 years in good health. Input material: PBMCs.

The CDR3 loop is CASSHGSGTGEHEQYF. In nucleotides, the CDR3 is TGCGCCAGCAGCCACGGATCCGGGACAGGGGAACACGAGCAGTACTTC. The chain employs TRBV4-3 and TRBJ2-7; 10 bases map to TRBD1. Looked up from germline, CDR1 is LGHNA and CDR2 is YSLEER. The CDR3 length is 16 residues. V was clipped by 3 bases and J by 5 bases; unmatched bases: 10.